These 23 T cell receptor beta chains came from one sample sequenced in a study of spatial heterogeneity in lung cancer. TCRdb ran MiXCR on the 5' RACE reads and lists one entry per CDR3 protein. The sample has under 150,000 distinct CDR3 sequences, under 14% seen once. Time point defined: blood at routine non-recurrence follow-up after resection. Source: PBMCs, taken at follow-up. All receptors come from a female donor with early-stage non-small cell lung cancer.

CDR3 in amino acids: CASSLQVAGSNEQFF. The DNA of the CDR3 is TGTGCCAGCAGCTTACAGGTGGCCGGGAGCAATGAGCAGTTCTTC. V and J are TRBV7-9 and TRBJ2-1, with a weak D call TRBD2 (6 bases). Trimming cost V 2 bases and J 6 bases, with 14 bases left between them. The CDR3 is made up of 15 amino acids. Looked up from germline, CDR1 is SEHNR and CDR2 is FQNEAQ (reference sequence).

The V call is TRBV6-1, the J call TRBJ2-1; 8 bases map to TRBD1. Germline CDR1 reads MNHNS; CDR2 reads SASEGT. This CDR3 is 14 amino acids long. V was pared by 7 bases and J by 8 bases, with 10 bases of the junction left unmatched. In DNA, the CDR3 is TGTGCCAGCAATCTTGGGGACAGGTACGATGAGCAGTTCTTC. The encoded protein is CASNLGDRYDEQFF.

This clonotype is labeled medium-sized (0.01 to 0.1%). V gene TRBV3-1 combines with J gene TRBJ1-2; 8 nucleotides line up with TRBD1. The germline V gene has CDR1 LGHDT and CDR2 YNNKEL (reference sequence). Trimming removed 4 bases from V and 6 bases from J; junction bases left unmatched: 13. The CDR3 consists of 16 residues. The CDR3 DNA reads TGTGCCAGCAGCCCTGAGGTGAGGACAGGGATACATGGCTACACCTTC. As protein: CASSPEVRTGIHGYTF.

There are a few counts of this clonotype. This rearrangement joins TRBV3-1 to TRBJ1-6, with no clear D. From germline, CDR1 is LGHDT and CDR2 YNNKEL (reference sequence). This CDR3 has 14 amino acids. V was pared by 4 bases and J by 5 bases, with 9 bases between. The CDR3 DNA sequence: TGTGCCAGCAGCCGGACGGTTAATAATTCACCCCTCCACTTT. Translated, it gives CASSRTVNNSPLHF. Together with reference TRBV3-1 and TRBJ1-6, the CDR3 gives the full variable domain: DTAVSQTPKYLVTQMGNDKSIKCEQNLGHDTMYWYKQDSKKFLKIMFSYNNKELIINETVPNRFSPKSPDKAHLNLHINSLELGDSAVYFCASSRTVNNSPLHFGNGTRLTVT.

The chain joins TRBV15 to TRBJ2-1; D perhaps matches TRBD2 (6 bases). V was trimmed by 1 base and J by 0 bases, leaving 13 bases between them. Germline V gene lookup returns CDR1 LNHNV and CDR2 YYDKDF (reference sequence). The CDR3 has 17 residues. CDR3 DNA: TGTGCCACCAGCAGAGGGACGGGACTCAGCTCCTACAATGAGCAGTTCTTC. This translates into CATSRGTGLSSYNEQFF.

The CDR3 loop is CASSFDEQFF. CDR3 nucleotide sequence: TGTGCCAGCAGCTTTGACGAGCAGTTCTTC. V usage is TRBV7-9 and J usage is TRBJ2-1; D gene unclear. The CDR3 has 10 residues. Deletions cut 3 bases from V and 10 bases from J, with 4 bases between. From germline, CDR1 is SEHNR and CDR2 FQNEAQ (reference sequence). The entire variable domain, with the rest obtained from reference TRBV7-9 and TRBJ2-1, is as follows: DTGVSQNPRHKITKRGQNVTFRCDPISEHNRLYWYRQTLGQGPEFLTYFQNEAQLEKSRLLSDRFSAERPKGSFSTLEIQRTEQGDSAMYLCASSFDEQFFGPGTRLTVL.

This clonotype has only a few counts. This chain uses TRBV20-1 with TRBJ1-4; D uncertain. Trimming pared 3 bases from V and 7 bases from J, leaving 9 bases between. The length of the CDR3 is 12 residues. Germline V gene lookup returns CDR1 DFQATT and CDR2 SNEGSKA (reference sequence). CDR3 sequence: CSASPHSEKLFF. In nucleotides, the CDR3 is TGCAGTGCTAGCCCTCACAGTGAAAAACTGTTTTTT.

Only one count was recorded for this clonotype. The CDR3 nucleotides read TGTGCCAGCAGATCGGGACTCCTGGGGACTTACGAGCAGTACTTC. This encodes CASRSGLLGTYEQYF. The chain employs TRBV12-3 or TRBV12-4 and TRBJ2-7; tentatively, D is TRBD2 (6 bases). V was cut by 6 bases and J by 4 bases, with 19 bases left in between. The CDR3 is 15 amino acids.

This chain uses TRBV5-4 with TRBJ2-3, with D possibly TRBD2 on 7 matching bases. The V end was cut by 4 bases, the J end by 1 base, with 19 bases between. Germline V gene data show CDR1 as SGHNT and CDR2 as YYREEE (reference sequence). This CDR3 is built from 17 residues. CDR3 in DNA: TGTGCCAGCAGCCCAGGCGGGGGCAGGGCGGGCACAGATACGCAGTATTTT. Encoded protein: CASSPGGGRAGTDTQYF. The whole variable domain, remainder taken from reference TRBV5-4 and TRBJ2-3, is ETGVTQSPTHLIKTRGQQVTLRCSSQSGHNTVSWYQQALGQGPQFIFQYYREEENGRGNFPPRFSGLQFPNYSSELNVNALELDDSALYLCASSPGGGRAGTDTQYFGPGTRLTVL.

The chain combines TRBV7-8 with TRBJ2-5; TRBD1 aligns across 7 bases. Germline V gives CDR1 SGHVS, CDR2 FQNEAQ. This CDR3 comprises 14 residues. With V trimmed by 3 bases and J by 3 bases, 4 bases remained unmatched. The CDR3 loop reads CASSFWDSEETQYF. In nucleotides, the CDR3 is TGTGCCAGCAGCTTCTGGGACAGCGAAGAGACCCAGTACTTC.

The gene calls are TRBV3-1 and TRBJ2-7; either TRBD1 or TRBD2 may supply D (6 bases each). Deletions cut 3 bases from V and 0 bases from J, with 12 bases between. CDR1 is LGHDT and CDR2 is YNNKEL in the germline V gene (reference sequence). CDR3 size: 15 residues. CDR3 region: CASSHGGLSSYEQYF. The CDR3, as DNA: TGTGCCAGCAGCCACGGGGGCCTCAGCTCCTACGAGCAGTACTTC.

The genes are TRBV29-1 and TRBJ2-1; no clear D gene. Per the germline V gene, CDR1 is SQVTM and CDR2 is ANQGSEA. There are 13 residues in the CDR3. The V end lost 4 bases, the J end lost 5 bases, and 12 bases lay between the germline ends. The CDR3, as DNA: TGCAGCGTTGCGAGACAAGGACACAATGAGCAGTTCTTC. Its translation: CSVARQGHNEQFF.

This clonotype was recorded a few times. V is TRBV4-2 and J is TRBJ2-4; D is unclear. The CDR3 has 17 residues. V was shortened by 0 bases and J by 0 bases, with 12 bases between the two germline ends. The germline CDR1 and CDR2 sequences are LGHNA and YNFKEQ. The CDR3 region is CASSQDRTGLAKNIQYF. The CDR3 DNA reads as TGTGCCAGCAGCCAAGATAGGACGGGCCTAGCCAAAAACATTCAGTACTTC.

V is TRBV27 and J is TRBJ2-7; 12 nucleotides agree with TRBD2. This CDR3 is built from 17 residues. Germline trimming cut 5 bases from V and 5 bases from J; bases unmatched to any gene: 13. Germline-derived CDR1 and CDR2 are MNHEY and SMNVEV (reference sequence). CDR3 amino acids: CASSLNGLRLAGDEQYF. CDR3 DNA: TGTGCCAGCAGTCTCAATGGTCTGAGACTAGCGGGAGACGAGCAGTACTTC.

The V call is TRBV25-1, the J call TRBJ2-1; D not resolved. The germline V gene has CDR1 MGHDK and CDR2 SYGVNS. The CDR3 covers 14 residues. V lost 3 bases to trimming and J lost 3 bases, with 9 bases between them. Here the CDR3 reads CASSEPPRYNEQFF. As DNA, the CDR3 is TGTGCCAGCAGTGAGCCCCCCCGCTACAATGAGCAGTTCTTC.

The rearrangement uses TRBV20-1 and TRBJ2-7; D possibly corresponds to TRBD2 (5 bases). This CDR3 spans 14 amino acids. Trimming stripped 3 bases from V and 3 bases from J, with 15 bases between. CDR1 and CDR2 from the germline V gene are DFQATT and SNEGSKA (reference sequence). The CDR3 coding sequence is TGCAGTGCTAGTCACGCTAGCAGGAACTACGAGCAGTACTTC. Its protein product is CSASHASRNYEQYF.

This clonotype has ten or more counts. V usage is TRBV5-6 and J usage is TRBJ1-5, with no clear D. The germline V gene encodes CDR1 SGHDT and CDR2 YYEEEE. This CDR3 region has 14 residues. Trimming took off 0 bases at V and 3 bases at J, with 7 bases between the two ends. The CDR3 here is CASSLEGINQPQHF. CDR3 bases: TGTGCCAGCAGCTTGGAGGGCATCAATCAGCCCCAGCATTTT.

The chain combines TRBV6-2 or TRBV6-3 with TRBJ2-5; a weak D match, TRBD2 (7 bases). CDR1 MNHEY and CDR2 SVGEGT come from the germline V gene. V gave up 2 bases and J gave up 9 bases, with 22 bases separating them. The CDR3 has 16 residues. CDR3 DNA sequence: TGTGCCAGCAGTTACCTAAGCGGGAAGGCGTCAGGGGCCCAGTACTTC. Encoded protein: CASSYLSGKASGAQYF.

This clonotype has a handful of counts. The rearrangement links TRBV11-2 to TRBJ1-3, with TRBD1 identical over 9 bases. Germline CDR1 is SGHAT and CDR2 is FQNNGV. The CDR3 is 14 amino acids. J was trimmed by 4 bases and V by 4 bases; bases with no gene match: 2. The CDR3: CASSWDRDGNTIYF. The CDR3 bases are TGTGCCAGCAGCTGGGACAGGGACGGAAACACCATATATTTT. The full variable domain, rest sourced from reference TRBV11-2 and TRBJ1-3, is EAGVAQSPRYKIIEKRQSVAFWCNPISGHATLYWYQQILGQGPKLLIQFQNNGVVDDSQLPKDRFSAERLKGVDSTLKIQPAKLEDSAVYLCASSWDRDGNTIYFGEGSWLTVV.

This clonotype has at least ten counts. The V and J genes are TRBV30 and TRBJ2-1; tentatively, D is TRBD2 (7 bases). The CDR3 spans 15 residues. Trimming stripped 1 base from V and 7 bases from J, with 17 bases between. Germline V gives CDR1 GTSNPN, CDR2 SVGIG (reference sequence). The CDR3 reads CAWSALGGRRNEQFF. The CDR3, as DNA: TGTGCCTGGAGTGCCCTGGGGGGGCGACGTAATGAGCAGTTCTTC.

In this sample, this clonotype turned up a few times. The chain carries TRBV12-3 or TRBV12-4 and TRBJ2-7; TRBD2 aligns across 10 bases. The CDR3 has 16 amino acids. After removal of 6 bases from V and 2 bases from J, the junction contained 10 bases not matched to a gene. The chain's CDR3 is CASSPETSGRPYEQYF. CDR3 in DNA: TGTGCCAGCAGCCCCGAGACTAGCGGGCGACCCTACGAGCAGTACTTC.

The chain carries TRBV6-5 and TRBJ2-7, with TRBD1 matching 11 bases. The CDR3 consists of 14 residues. Germline CDR1 is MNHEY and CDR2 is SVGAGI. V was pared by 5 bases and J by 7 bases, with 7 bases of the junction left unmatched. The CDR3, as DNA: TGTGCCAGCAGTCCGGACAGGGGGCTTAAAGAGCAGTACTTC. Encoded protein: CASSPDRGLKEQYF.

Ten or more counts support this clonotype. The chain carries TRBV29-1 and TRBJ2-5, with 7 bases aligning to TRBD1. This CDR3 spans 11 amino acids. V lost 7 bases, J lost 2 bases, and 1 base stayed unmatched. Germline lookup yields CDR1 SQVTM and CDR2 ANQGSEA. The CDR3 nucleotides are TGCAGCGCGGGACAGCAAGAGACCCAGTACTTC. Protein sequence: CSAGQQETQYF.